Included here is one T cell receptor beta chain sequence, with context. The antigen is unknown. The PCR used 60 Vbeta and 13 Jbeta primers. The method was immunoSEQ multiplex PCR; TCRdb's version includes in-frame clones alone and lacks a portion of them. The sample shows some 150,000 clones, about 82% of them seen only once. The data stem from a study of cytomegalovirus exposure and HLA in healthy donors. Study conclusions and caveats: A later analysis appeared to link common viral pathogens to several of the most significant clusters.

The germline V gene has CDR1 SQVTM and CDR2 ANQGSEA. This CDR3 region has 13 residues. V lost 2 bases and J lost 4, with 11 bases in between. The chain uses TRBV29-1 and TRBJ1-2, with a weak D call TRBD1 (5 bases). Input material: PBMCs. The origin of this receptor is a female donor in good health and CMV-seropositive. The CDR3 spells CSVEQGHRYGYTF. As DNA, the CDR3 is TGCAGCGTTGAACAAGGACACCGCTATGGCTACACCTTC.